This T cell receptor (beta chain) was identified in a study of blood T cell repertoires in COVID-19. On the study more broadly: The study drew acute and convalescent COVID-19 samples from the United States, Italy and Spain. Nucleic acid was either cDNA or gDNA, and it came from T cells, B-cell-depleted T cells, or PBMCs.

V was cut by 0 bases and J by 2 bases, with 6 bases left in between. CDR3 length: 14 amino acids. Per germline, CDR1 MNHEY and CDR2 SVGAGI. In the study's own analysis: Amplifying reference gene primers gave estimates of nucleated cell counts. The method was immunoSEQ multiplex PCR; TCRdb's version includes in-frame clones alone and lacks a portion of them. From that table come the V and J calls and clone size; the DNA was used to work out D and trimming. The data hold roughly 110,000 clones, with about two thirds observed a single time. The chain uses TRBV6-5 and TRBJ2-3; D gene unclear. The source material was peripheral blood. This clonotype was obtained from a human donor with acute or convalescent COVID-19. The donor label of this sample is uncertain. This chain's CDR3 is CASSYSQNTDTQYF. CDR3 nucleotide sequence: TGTGCCAGCAGTTACTCCCAGAACACAGATACGCAGTATTTT.